This T cell receptor beta chain was captured in a study of beta chain features in type 1 diabetes (dated by TCRdb to the late 2010s). For the wider study: No differences in mean age, gender distribution, total cell number or subset yield were found between patients and healthy donors. A total of 100 million to 110 million sorted cells were examined across all samples, and a strong correlation was observed between cell number per subset and RNA yield. The study compared TCRB repertoires of sorted circulating CD4+ T cell subsets between recently diagnosed type 1 diabetes patients and matched healthy donors. Whereas all 28 donors provided naive and central memory subsets, regulatory and stem cell-like memory subsets were isolated from just 8 patients and roughly 8 healthy donors. Overall study outcomes, separate from this receptor: Because cDNA was sequenced instead of genomic DNA, highly expressing activated cells could be over-represented, though the groups showed no difference in activation or CD3 levels. At VDJ recombination sites, type 1 diabetes patients had fewer insertions and more deleted nucleotides, which implies abnormalities in thymic rearrangement. Shorter templates might be favored by PCR, yet because patient and control samples were amplified and corrected together, any such skew would affect both groups equally. A moderate but significant shortening of TCRB CDR3 length was observed in type 1 diabetes patients in all four CD4+ subsets. The naive, central memory and regulatory TCRB repertoires appeared to resemble one another more closely among patients than among healthy donors. HLA sub-analyses involved small numbers of individuals, so any influence of HLA type on TCRB rearrangement remained unresolved.

With respect to this clone: Its recognized antigen is unknown. Base qualities are not at hand, and no much larger clone is one base apart.

A single peripheral blood draw of approximately 0.11 L on average was collected from each donor into heparinised tubes. A BD FACSAria II was used to sort naive, central memory, regulatory and stem cell-like memory CD4+ T cells with a panel that included CD45RO, CCR7, CD25, CD127, CD95 and CD27. Purity was above 95% for every sorted population. Right away, PBMCs were isolated by Lymphoprep density gradient centrifugation and were stained directly, with no culture step. So that batch effects would be minimized, each experiment stained and sorted samples in pairs, pairing one healthy donor with one patient. All of the isolated RNA was reverse transcribed with the High Capacity cDNA Reverse Transcription Kit, so expressed TCRB transcripts were sequenced. Deep immunoSEQ sequencing was applied to naive, central memory and regulatory T cell samples, giving an average of roughly 3.6 million total reads per sample. Sorted cells were lysed in RLT buffer, and RNA was extracted using DNase-treated RNeasy Micro or Mini kits according to cell number. Each cell subset was processed on its own to prevent cross-contamination, while patient and healthy donor samples were processed together. TCRB sequences were amplified from cDNA with the immunoSEQ multiplex PCR, producing 87-bp fragments spanning the CDR3 region. The amplicons were sequenced using the Illumina HiSeq platform. In the authors' own workflow: PCR bias was computationally corrected using synthetic template baselines, reads within Hamming distance 2 were collapsed, and singletons that could not be merged were discarded. By aligning reads against IMGT, V, D and J genes, CDR3 length, and insertions or deletions at six rearrangement sites were assigned. Clonotype counts were normalized to sorted cell number within each subset before computing true diversity and Gini coefficients with the tcR R package. The overlap coefficient, calculated on TCRB nucleotide sequences, was used to measure repertoire sharing. Out-of-frame TCRB sequences from naive cells were analyzed as a proxy for the pre-selection repertoire. Held by TCRdb, this immuneACCESS table contains in-frame sequences only and omits some clones. Under half of the omission traces to an unresolved V gene where checked; the cause of the rest is unknown. The DNA gave D and trimming, while V, J and clone size come from that table. The sample table records a few hundred thousand clones; 15% of these occur just once. The ten largest clones add up to roughly 0.015% of the sample.

Via the germline V gene, CDR1 is SGDLS and CDR2 YYNGEE. Germline trimming amounts to 4 bases on V and 7 bases on J, with 10 as the count of junction bases outside the gene matches. The CDR3 runs 14 residues from the cysteine to the phenylalanine. Only the CDR3 region is kept as DNA, spanning 42 bases read in frame from base 1. This TCR was sampled from a man between 18 and 35 years old with type 1 diabetes. The chain uses TRBV9 and TRBJ1-2, with 7 bases matching TRBD1. The specimen was naive CD4+ T cells from blood. The cell subset or site label corresponds to: true naive CD4+ T cells. The CDR3 region has the sequence CASSSIGTVRGYTF. The DNA is as follows: TGTGCCAGCAGCTCGATAGGGACAGTCCGTGGCTACACCTTC.